This TCR beta chain was obtained from a study of identifying expanded T cells in peripheral blood (dated by TCRdb to between 2018 and 2020). Broadly, across the study: Technical replicates were generated by sequencing separate aliquots of the same genomic DNA pool, and four replicates were compared pairwise.

From the cysteine through the phenylalanine, the CDR3 covers 18 amino acids. Here the CDR3 DNA is all that survives: 54 bases in frame from base 1. Taken from the germline V gene (reference sequence), the CDR1 and CDR2 loops are LNHNV and YYDKDF. Trimming costs V 1 base and J 0 bases, and their ends lie 18 bases apart. During the collection period, no immune events, such as infections, were documented for the healthy donors. Blood repertoires from healthy donors were used as a training cohort for calibrating time-dependent variance in a beta-binomial model of differential abundance of T-cell clones. There were roughly 10 healthy donors in the training cohort, of whom 3 were female and 7 were male. The donors were between roughly 25 and 70 years old, with an average age of approximately 45 years. Obtained from a commercial supplier, whole blood was collected from each healthy donor at three time points set two to three weeks apart. For immunosequencing, genomic DNA was extracted from whole blood that had not been sorted.

About this clone: The specificity of this receptor is unknown. Per-nucleotide qualities are absent, and no much larger clonotype sits a single base away.

General conclusions and limits of the study: Variance in clone template counts between roughly two-week samples significantly increased with total template count across all healthy donors. The authors expected biological variance in healthy repertoires might increase further over much longer intervals such as months to years. Around 1.3 differentially abundant clones were flagged by the binomial model between technical replicates, whereas about 15 and 19 were flagged over around two weeks and four weeks, respectively. Both the number of clones called differentially abundant and the false-positive rate were significantly reduced by the beta-binomial model across all healthy-donor time intervals.

The immunoSEQ Assay, which relies on bias-controlled multiplex PCR amplification of genomic DNA, was used to profile TCRbeta CDR3 regions. As for the original processing: The absolute abundance of each unique TCRbeta CDR3 region was quantified after sequences were collapsed and filtered. Differential abundance was tested with a binomial (Fisher-equivalent) model and with a beta-binomial model adding time-dependent variance fitted from healthy donors. Any clone with fewer than 5 combined templates was excluded, and a clone was called differentially abundant if its Benjamini-Hochberg FDR was below 0.01. Beta-binomial variance was modeled as a function of total template count across the two samples using the form v = (b*log(k)+a)^2. The table was pulled from immuneACCESS by TCRdb, which kept in-frame rearrangements only. Such tables lose some clones; where checked, under half of the loss comes from unresolved V genes, and the rest has no known cause. The DNA gave D and trimming, while V, J and clone size come from that table. The sample records approximately 63,000 clones, around 87% of which are singletons. The ten most abundant clones make up approximately 4.7% of the sample.

This sequence uses TRBV15 and TRBJ1-1, with no reliable assignment of the D segment. The sequenced sample consisted of blood. This TCR derives from a person aged 18-69 years in good health. The CDR3 here reads CATSRGPLWPGLNTEAFF. The nucleotide sequence reads as follows: TGTGCCACCAGCAGAGGTCCCCTATGGCCAGGCCTGAACACTGAAGCTTTCTTT.